The clone carrying this TCR beta chain is termed medium-sized (0.01 to 0.1%). Antigen: not known. This sample stems from a study of spatial heterogeneity in lung cancer. Study information: A T cell module score from matched bulk RNA-seq correlated strongly with TCR transcript counts in tumor regions. Broader study findings: Intratumoral expanded alpha and beta TCR counts were found to track tumor mutation counts. The authors estimated that 5.5% to 7% of tumor T cells were covered for alpha chains and about 12% for beta chains. Counts of ubiquitous and regional expanded TCRs tracked ubiquitous and regional nonsynonymous mutations, respectively.

Trimming left V 3 bases short and J 5 bases short, with 4 bases between. CDR3 length equals 11 residues. Stated time point: sample taken at primary tumor resection. Whole RNA came from tumor, nontumor lung or frozen PBMC and was sequenced without being sorted. One entry per CDR3 protein results from TCRdb running MiXCR on the 5' RACE reads. The table lists approximately 9,500 distinct CDR3 sequences, around 12% of them singletons. The TCR originated in a male donor with early-stage non-small cell lung cancer. The sequencing used lung tumor tissue, collected at surgery. The chain joins TRBV12-3 or TRBV12-4 to TRBJ2-5; D unclear. CDR3 region: CASSFMETQYF. The CDR3 bases are TGTGCCAGCAGTTTTATGGAGACCCAGTACTTC.